This passage covers 30 T cell receptor beta chains from one sample sequenced in a study of cytomegalovirus exposure and HLA in healthy donors. A multiplex PCR was run with 60 Vbeta primers and 13 Jbeta primers. Only in-frame clones appear in the TCRdb table, and some are missing; sequencing was by immunoSEQ multiplex PCR. The sample lists under 200,000 clones, over 70% seen once, with over 3.5% in the top ten. Sequencing used PBMCs. Receptors originate from a man between 50 and 59 years old in good health and CMV-seronegative.

The chain links TRBV6-5 to TRBJ2-5, with D unclear. Germline CDR1 is MNHEY and CDR2 is SVGAGI. V lost 7 bases, J lost 5 bases, and 14 bases lay in between. The CDR3 has 13 amino acids. As DNA, the CDR3 is TGTGCCAGCAATAACGCAGGTACTGAGACCCAGTACTTC. Protein: CASNNAGTETQYF.

A single count supports this clone. The CDR3 loop is CASSPIIFGSDRFYEQYF. Here the CDR3 DNA reads TGTGCCAGCAGTCCAATTATATTTGGTTCGGACAGGTTCTACGAGCAGTACTTC. This chain joins TRBV11-2 and TRBJ2-7, with 7 positions matching TRBD1. The CDR3 length is 18 residues. With 6 bases clipped from V and 3 bases from J, the junction kept 20 bases outside the gene matches. Germline lookup yields CDR1 SGHAT and CDR2 FQNNGV.

This rearrangement joins TRBV4-2 to TRBJ2-1; no definite D call. Trimming took 0 bases from V and 7 from J, leaving 7 bases between them. Germline V gene sequence: CDR1 LGHNA, CDR2 YNFKEQ. The CDR3 has 13 amino acids. CDR3 residues: CASSQDYGNEQFF. The CDR3 coding sequence is TGTGCCAGCAGCCAAGACTACGGGAATGAGCAGTTCTTC.

This chain uses TRBV9 with TRBJ1-4; the D is unclear. Germline CDR1 SGDLS, CDR2 YYNGEE. The length of the CDR3 is 16 residues. The V end was cut by 3 bases, the J end by 0 bases, with 12 bases between. The CDR3 sequence is CASSALDGATNEKLFF. CDR3 nucleotides: TGTGCCAGCAGCGCCCTCGACGGAGCAACTAATGAAAAACTGTTTTTT. The variable domain in full, completed from reference TRBV9 and TRBJ1-4, reads DSGVTQTPKHLITATGQRVTLRCSPRSGDLSVYWYQQSLDQGLQFLIQYYNGEERAKGNILERFSAQQFPDLHSELNLSSLELGDSALYFCASSALDGATNEKLFFGSGTQLSVL.

The chain has TRBV5-1 and TRBJ2-5; D gene unclear. The ends were cut back, 0 bases at V and 4 bases at J, with 7 bases in the middle. In germline, CDR1 is SGHRS, CDR2 YFSETQ. The CDR3 is made up of 13 amino acids. CDR3 in amino acids: CASSLGSGETQYF. CDR3 DNA sequence: TGCGCCAGCAGCTTGGGCAGTGGAGAGACCCAGTACTTC.

The chain employs TRBV2 and TRBJ2-1; D is unresolved. Germline loops: CDR1 SNHLY, CDR2 FYNNEI. V was trimmed by 9 bases and J by 2 bases, leaving 17 bases between them. The CDR3 runs to 15 residues. The CDR3 DNA reads TGTGCCAGTCAGTCCCGCCCCCTCCCCTACAATGAGCAGTTCTTC. Translation gives CASQSRPLPYNEQFF.

Note on this clone: Other nucleotide sequences from this sample produce the same CDR3. The chain combines TRBV7-9 with TRBJ1-4, with 7 bases fitting TRBD1. The CDR3 length is 17 residues. The ends lost 4 bases at V and 0 bases at J; junction bases unmatched: 8. CDR1 is SEHNR and CDR2 is FQNEAQ in the germline V gene (reference sequence). The CDR3 region has the DNA TGTGCCAGCAGCTCTAGGACAGGTGGGGCAACTAATGAAAAACTGTTTTTT. This gives the protein CASSSRTGGATNEKLFF.

This clone was observed a few times. The chain carries TRBV4-3 and TRBJ2-7, with D possibly matching TRBD1 (6 bases). Germline loops: CDR1 LGHNA, CDR2 YSLEER. This CDR3 region has 12 residues. Trimming pared 1 base from V and 8 bases from J, leaving 9 bases between. CDR3 sequence: CASSQGGDKQYF. CDR3 in DNA: TGCGCCAGCAGCCAAGGTGGGGACAAGCAGTACTTC.

V is TRBV9 and J is TRBJ2-1; 14 nucleotides align to TRBD2. The CDR3 is 17 residues long. In germline, CDR1 is SGDLS, CDR2 YYNGEE. The V and J ends lost 2 bases and 10 bases, in that order; junction bases with no gene match: 11. CDR3 in amino acids: CASSVGRGGLAGDEQFF. CDR3 DNA: TGTGCCAGCAGCGTTGGTCGGGGGGGACTAGCGGGGGACGAGCAGTTCTTC.

The J gene is TRBJ2-7, the V gene TRBV6-5; TRBD1 matches 11 bases. After removal of 2 bases from V and 1 base from J, the junction contained 4 bases not matched to a gene. The CDR3 spans 16 residues. Germline V lookup: CDR1 MNHEY, CDR2 SVGAGI. The chain's CDR3 is CASSYHGTGGSYEQYF. As DNA, the CDR3 is TGTGCCAGCAGTTACCACGGGACAGGGGGATCCTACGAGCAGTACTTC.

This clone has just one count. The V gene is TRBV9, the J gene TRBJ2-2, with D perhaps matching TRBD2 (6 bases). Deletions cut 5 bases from V and 2 bases from J, with 13 bases between. Germline CDR1 and CDR2: SGDLS and YYNGEE. There are 15 residues in the CDR3. The CDR3 reads CASSLRGSNTGELFF. The CDR3 nucleotides are TGTGCCAGCAGTTTGCGGGGTTCCAACACCGGGGAGCTGTTTTTT.

The CDR3 here is CASSPDRGPAGYTF. The CDR3, as DNA: TGTGCCAGCAGCCCCGACAGGGGGCCAGCCGGCTACACCTTC. The rearrangement uses TRBV5-4 and TRBJ1-2, with 10 bases that match TRBD1. Unmatched junction bases numbered 8, after V lost 4 bases and J lost 8 bases. Germline V gene sequence: CDR1 SGHNT, CDR2 YYREEE (reference sequence). This CDR3 spans 14 amino acids.

The chain is built from TRBV7-9 and TRBJ2-7; perhaps TRBD2 as D (6 bases). CDR1 and CDR2 (germline): SEHNR, FQNEAQ (reference sequence). Trimming took 5 bases from V and 3 from J, leaving 11 bases between them. The CDR3 has 13 amino acids. CDR3 DNA sequence: TGTGCCAGCAGCGCGCGGGACTTCTACGAGCAGTACTTC. Its translation: CASSARDFYEQYF.

This clone was seen only once. The chain carries TRBV6-5 and TRBJ2-2; D possibly corresponds to TRBD2 (6 bases). With 6 bases removed from V and 2 bases from J, the gap between germline ends came to 13 bases. Germline V gene lookup returns CDR1 MNHEY and CDR2 SVGAGI. This CDR3 comprises 15 residues. CDR3 sequence reads: CASSRRGTNTGELFF. The CDR3 bases are TGTGCCAGCAGCCGCCGGGGGACTAACACCGGGGAGCTGTTTTTT.

The chain employs TRBV10-3 and TRBJ2-6; D is unresolved. The CDR3 has 13 amino acids. The V end was cut by 0 bases, the J end by 8 bases, with 5 bases between. The V gene's germline CDR1 is ENHRY and CDR2 SYGVKD. In nucleotides, the CDR3 is TGTGCCATCAGTGAGTCGCAGACCAACGTCCTGACTTTC. This translates into CAISESQTNVLTF.

The chain has TRBV7-6 and TRBJ1-2; 8 positions match TRBD1. The CDR3 runs 13 residues. Germline V lookup: CDR1 SGHVS, CDR2 FNYEAQ. V lost 4 bases and J lost 7; bases outside the gene matches: 5. The DNA for the CDR3 is TGTGCCAGCAGCTCCAGGGGGCCTTTTGGCTACACCTTC. It yields the protein CASSSRGPFGYTF. The entire variable domain, with the rest obtained from reference TRBV7-6 and TRBJ1-2, is as follows: GAGVSQSPRYKVTKRGQDVALRCDPISGHVSLYWYRQALGQGPEFLTYFNYEAQQDKSGLPNDRFSAERPEGSISTLTIQRTEQRDSAMYRCASSSRGPFGYTFGSGTRLTVV.

J is TRBJ2-3 and V is TRBV7-3, with TRBD1 matching 7 bases. Germline lookup yields CDR1 SGHTA and CDR2 FQGTGA. The CDR3 is 14 residues long. J lost 10 bases, V lost 1 base, and 8 bases had no gene match. CDR3 amino acids: CASSLIGDSKPQYF. The CDR3 DNA follows: TGTGCCAGCAGCTTAATAGGGGACAGTAAACCGCAGTATTTT.

J is TRBJ1-1 and V is TRBV19; a possible D gene is TRBD1 (6 bases). The CDR3 totals 16 residues. In germline, CDR1 is LNHDA, CDR2 SQIVND (reference sequence). Trimming pared 7 bases from V and 1 base from J, leaving 19 bases between. DNA of the CDR3: TGTGCCAGTACGCGCTCAGGGGAAGCCCAGAACACTGAAGCTTTCTTT. It encodes CASTRSGEAQNTEAFF.

This clone was observed at least ten times. The chain carries TRBV5-6 and TRBJ2-1, with D unclear. Trimming pared 3 bases from V and 6 bases from J, leaving 10 bases between. Germline assignment: CDR1 SGHDT and CDR2 YYEEEE. The CDR3 is 13 residues long. CDR3 sequence: CASSSGLSNEQFF. CDR3 DNA sequence: TGTGCCAGCAGCTCCGGGTTAAGCAATGAGCAGTTCTTC.

This clone has more than one count but fewer than ten. This chain links TRBV2 with TRBJ2-7; no firm D call. V was shortened by 6 bases and J by 2 bases, with 8 bases between the two germline ends. CDR1 SNHLY and CDR2 FYNNEI come from the germline V gene. The CDR3 spans 12 residues. The CDR3 bases are TGTGCCAGCAGCCGAGAAGCCTACGAGCAGTACTTC. As protein: CASSREAYEQYF.

This sequence joins TRBV5-1 and TRBJ2-7; D not resolved. Trimming cost V 4 bases and J 2 bases, with 10 bases left between them. This CDR3 has 13 residues. CDR1 and CDR2 from the germline V gene are SGHRS and YFSETQ. The DNA for the CDR3 is TGCGCCAGCAGCCAGACAAGTCCCTACGAGCAGTACTTC. This translates into CASSQTSPYEQYF.

In its sample, this clone was seen once. For the CDR3, the DNA is TGCAGCGTGTCTACAGGGGGCCCTGGAAACACCATATATTTT. Its translation is CSVSTGGPGNTIYF. The V call is TRBV29-1, the J call TRBJ1-3, with 9 bases matching TRBD1. The CDR3 is 14 residues long. Looked up from germline, CDR1 is SQVTM and CDR2 is ANQGSEA. V shed 6 bases, J shed 2 bases, and the junction held 5 bases outside the gene matches.

The chain employs TRBV9 and TRBJ1-3, with 9 bases aligning to TRBD1. This CDR3 contains 16 residues. Germline lookup yields CDR1 SGDLS and CDR2 YYNGEE. V was clipped by 4 bases and J by 10 bases; unmatched bases: 15. The CDR3 region is CASSTDSGTGRETIYF. The CDR3 nucleotides read TGTGCCAGCAGCACCGACTCCGGGACAGGGAGGGAAACCATATATTTT. Full variable domain (rest looked up from reference TRBV9 and TRBJ1-3): DSGVTQTPKHLITATGQRVTLRCSPRSGDLSVYWYQQSLDQGLQFLIQYYNGEERAKGNILERFSAQQFPDLHSELNLSSLELGDSALYFCASSTDSGTGRETIYFGEGSWLTVV.

This clone was counted once. The CDR3: CASSPGAYEQFF. CDR3 nucleotides: TGCGCCAGCAGCCCGGGTGCGTATGAGCAGTTCTTC. The genes are TRBV4-3 and TRBJ2-1; D is ambiguous. Trimming cost V 4 bases and J 8 bases, with 9 bases left between them. There are 12 residues in the CDR3. The germline V gene has CDR1 LGHNA and CDR2 YSLEER.

The chain joins TRBV20-1 to TRBJ1-2; D remains ambiguous. Germline V gene data show CDR1 as DFQATT and CDR2 as SNEGSKA (reference sequence). Trimming shortened V by 3 bases and J by 8 bases, and 10 bases separated the two germline ends. CDR3 length: 11 residues. The CDR3 nucleotides are TGCAGTGCTAGTTCAGGTGGCGGCTACACCTTC. Its protein is CSASSGGGYTF.

This CDR3 reads CASSLSPSNQPQHF. For the CDR3, the DNA is TGTGCCAGCAGCTTGTCTCCTAGCAATCAGCCCCAGCATTTT. This sequence joins TRBV5-6 and TRBJ1-5; D ambiguous. V was trimmed by 1 base and J by 0 bases, leaving 5 bases between them. The CDR3 length is 14 residues. CDR1 is SGHDT, CDR2 YYEEEE, per germline.

The chain links TRBV2 to TRBJ2-7; D not resolved. The CDR3 sequence is 13 residues long. Germline CDR1 and CDR2: SNHLY and FYNNEI. Trimming shortened V by 7 bases and J by 7 bases, and 17 bases separated the two germline ends. CDR3 sequence reads: CASTSGSNLEQYF. The CDR3 DNA sequence: TGTGCCAGCACTTCAGGCTCAAACTTAGAGCAGTACTTC. Looking up the rest from reference TRBV2 and TRBJ2-7 gives the full variable domain: EPEVTQTPSHQVTQMGQEVILRCVPISNHLYFYWYRQILGQKVEFLVSFYNNEISEKSEIFDDQFSVERPDGSNFTLKIRSTKLEDSAMYFCASTSGSNLEQYFGPGTRLTVT.

The genes are TRBV7-3 and TRBJ2-7, with D possibly matching TRBD1 (6 bases). The CDR3 contains 15 residues. Germline CDR1 reads SGHTA; CDR2 reads FQGTGA. Trimming shortened V by 4 bases and J by 3 bases, and 16 bases separated the two germline ends. The DNA for the CDR3 is TGTGCCAGCAGCTCCGGGACATCGATCCGCTACGAGCAGTACTTC. Residues: CASSSGTSIRYEQYF.

The chain links TRBV6-5 to TRBJ1-5; maybe TRBD1 (5 bases). This CDR3 region has 14 residues. Trimming removed 6 bases from V and 1 base from J, with 10 bases in between. Germline CDR1 is MNHEY and CDR2 is SVGAGI. DNA for the CDR3: TGTGCCAGCAGGCCGGACATGAGCAATCAGCCCCAGCATTTT. It yields the protein CASRPDMSNQPQHF.

V usage is TRBV7-2 and J usage is TRBJ1-5, with 7 bases lining up with TRBD1. Trimming took 5 bases from V and 4 from J; bases not matched to a gene: 8. The CDR3 covers 15 residues. The germline V gene has CDR1 SGHTA and CDR2 FQGNSA. The CDR3 here is CASSLRQGENQPQHF. CDR3 nucleotide sequence: TGTGCCAGCAGCCTACGACAGGGAGAGAATCAGCCCCAGCATTTT. Together with reference TRBV7-2 and TRBJ1-5, the CDR3 gives the full variable domain: GAGVSQSPSNKVTEKGKDVELRCDPISGHTALYWYRQSLGQGLEFLIYFQGNSAPDKSGLPSDRFSAERTGGSVSTLTIQRTQQEDSAVYLCASSLRQGENQPQHFGDGTRLSIL.